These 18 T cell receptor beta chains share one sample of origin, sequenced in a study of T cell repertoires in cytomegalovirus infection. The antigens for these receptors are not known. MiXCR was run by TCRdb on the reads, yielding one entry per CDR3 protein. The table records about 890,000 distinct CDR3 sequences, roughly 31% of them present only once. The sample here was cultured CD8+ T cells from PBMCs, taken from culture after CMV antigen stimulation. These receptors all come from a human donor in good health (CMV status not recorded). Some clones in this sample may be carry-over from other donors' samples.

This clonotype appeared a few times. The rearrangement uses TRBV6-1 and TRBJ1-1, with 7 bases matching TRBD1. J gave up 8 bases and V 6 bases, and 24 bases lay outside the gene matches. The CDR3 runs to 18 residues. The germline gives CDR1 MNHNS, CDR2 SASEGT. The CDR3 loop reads CASRAWQGVINEREEAFF. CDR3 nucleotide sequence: TGTGCCAGCAGGGCGTGGCAGGGGGTGATAAACGAGCGGGAAGAAGCTTTCTTT.

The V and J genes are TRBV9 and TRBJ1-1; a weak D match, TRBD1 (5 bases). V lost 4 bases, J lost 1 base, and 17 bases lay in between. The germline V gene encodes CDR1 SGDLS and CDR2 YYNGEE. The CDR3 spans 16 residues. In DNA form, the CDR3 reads TGTGCCAGCAGCCCGCACCTTACCACAGGGAACACTGAAGCTTTCTTT. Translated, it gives CASSPHLTTGNTEAFF. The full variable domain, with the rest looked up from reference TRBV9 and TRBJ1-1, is DSGVTQTPKHLITATGQRVTLRCSPRSGDLSVYWYQQSLDQGLQFLIQYYNGEERAKGNILERFSAQQFPDLHSELNLSSLELGDSALYFCASSPHLTTGNTEAFFGQGTRLTVV.

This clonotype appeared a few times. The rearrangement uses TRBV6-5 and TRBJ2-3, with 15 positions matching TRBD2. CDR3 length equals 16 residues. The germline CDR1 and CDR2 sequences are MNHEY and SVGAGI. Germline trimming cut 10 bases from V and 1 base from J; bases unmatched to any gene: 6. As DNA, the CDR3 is TGTGCCACCGGGACTAGCGGGGGGTGGGGCACAGATACGCAGTATTTT. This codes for CATGTSGGWGTDTQYF.

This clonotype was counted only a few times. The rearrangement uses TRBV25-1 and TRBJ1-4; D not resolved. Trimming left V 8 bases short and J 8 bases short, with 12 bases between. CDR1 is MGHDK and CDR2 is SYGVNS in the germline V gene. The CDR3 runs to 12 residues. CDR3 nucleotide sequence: TGTGCCAGCCGCCGGGGAGTCGAAAAACTGTTTTTT. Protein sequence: CASRRGVEKLFF.

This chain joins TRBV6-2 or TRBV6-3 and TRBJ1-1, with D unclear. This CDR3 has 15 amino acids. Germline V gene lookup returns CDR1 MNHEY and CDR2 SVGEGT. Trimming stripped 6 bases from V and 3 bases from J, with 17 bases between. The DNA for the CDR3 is TGTGCCAGCAGCTCAGAAACGGAAGAAGACACTGAAGCTTTCTTT. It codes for CASSSETEEDTEAFF.

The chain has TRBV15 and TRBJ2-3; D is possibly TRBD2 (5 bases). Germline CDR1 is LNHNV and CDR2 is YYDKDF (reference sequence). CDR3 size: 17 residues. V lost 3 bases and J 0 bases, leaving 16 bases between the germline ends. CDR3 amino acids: CATSRDSGDHSTDTQYF. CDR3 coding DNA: TGTGCCACCAGCAGGGACTCAGGCGACCATAGCACAGATACGCAGTATTTT.

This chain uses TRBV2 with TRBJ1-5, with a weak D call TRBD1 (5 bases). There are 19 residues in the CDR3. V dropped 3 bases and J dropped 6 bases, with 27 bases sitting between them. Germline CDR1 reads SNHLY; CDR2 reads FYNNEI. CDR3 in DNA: TGTGCCAGCAGTGAGATAGGGTCTGCGTCTGCGGAAAGGGGTCAGCCCCAGCATTTT. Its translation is CASSEIGSASAERGQPQHF.

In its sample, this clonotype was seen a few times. The chain's CDR3 is CASRISTGGQPQHF. The CDR3 DNA reads as TGTGCCAGCAGAATTTCGACAGGGGGACAGCCCCAGCATTTT. The genes are TRBV12-3 or TRBV12-4 and TRBJ1-5; 9 nucleotides match TRBD1. The CDR3 sequence is 14 residues long. The V and J ends lost 6 bases and 7 bases, in that order; junction bases with no gene match: 7.

CDR3: CASSLGAGQFPQFF. The CDR3 region has the DNA TGTGCCAGCAGTTTGGGGGCCGGACAGTTTCCGCAGTTCTTC. This sequence joins TRBV12-3 or TRBV12-4 and TRBJ2-1; D is possibly TRBD1 (6 bases). The CDR3 covers 14 residues. Trimming stripped 3 bases from V and 12 bases from J, with 18 bases between.

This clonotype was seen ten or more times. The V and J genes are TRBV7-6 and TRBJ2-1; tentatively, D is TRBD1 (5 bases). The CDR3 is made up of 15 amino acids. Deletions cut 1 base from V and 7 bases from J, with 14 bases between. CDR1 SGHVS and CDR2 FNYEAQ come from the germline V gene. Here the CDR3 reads CASSLGADINNEQFF. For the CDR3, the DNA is TGTGCCAGCAGCTTAGGGGCGGACATTAATAATGAGCAGTTCTTC.

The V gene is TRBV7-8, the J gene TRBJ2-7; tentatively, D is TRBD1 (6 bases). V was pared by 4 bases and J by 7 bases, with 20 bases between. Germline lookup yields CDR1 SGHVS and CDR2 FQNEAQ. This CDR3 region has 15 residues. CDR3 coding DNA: TGTGCCAGCAGCTCGACCCGGGACAATCATGGGGAGCAGTACGTC. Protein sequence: CASSSTRDNHGEQYV.

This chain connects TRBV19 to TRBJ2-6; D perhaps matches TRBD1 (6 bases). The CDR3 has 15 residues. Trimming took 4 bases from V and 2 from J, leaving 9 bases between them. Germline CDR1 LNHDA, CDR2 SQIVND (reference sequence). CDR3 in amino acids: CASSTSGAGANVLTF. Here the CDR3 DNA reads TGTGCCAGTAGTACCTCAGGGGCTGGGGCCAACGTCCTGACTTTC. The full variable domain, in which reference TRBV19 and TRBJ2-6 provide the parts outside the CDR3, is DGGITQSPKYLFRKEGQNVTLSCEQNLNHDAMYWYRQDPGQGLRLIYYSQIVNDFQKGDIAEGYSVSREKKESFPLTVTSAQKNPTAFYLCASSTSGAGANVLTFGAGSRLTVL.

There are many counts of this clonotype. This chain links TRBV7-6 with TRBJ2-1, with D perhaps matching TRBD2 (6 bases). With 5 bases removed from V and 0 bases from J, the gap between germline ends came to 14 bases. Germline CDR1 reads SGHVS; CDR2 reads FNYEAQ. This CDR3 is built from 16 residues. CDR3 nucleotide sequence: TGTGCCAGCAGCCCCGGGAGAGGGAGCTCCTACAATGAGCAGTTCTTC. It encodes CASSPGRGSSYNEQFF.

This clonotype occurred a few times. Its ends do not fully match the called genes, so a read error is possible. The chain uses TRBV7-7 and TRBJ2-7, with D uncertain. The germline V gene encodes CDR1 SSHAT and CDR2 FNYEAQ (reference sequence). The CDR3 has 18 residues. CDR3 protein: CASSLAPGGIGSSYEQYF. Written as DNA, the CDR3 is TGTGCTAGCAGCTTAGCCCCCGGTGGGATTGGGTCATCCTACGAGCAGTACTTC.

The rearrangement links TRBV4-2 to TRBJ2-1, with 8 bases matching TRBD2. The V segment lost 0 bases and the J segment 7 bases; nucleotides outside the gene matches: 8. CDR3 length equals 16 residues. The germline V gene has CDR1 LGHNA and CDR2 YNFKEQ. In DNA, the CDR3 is TGTGCCAGCAGCCAAGAGGCCAGCGGGGGCGGGAATGAGCAGTTCTTC. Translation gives CASSQEASGGGNEQFF.

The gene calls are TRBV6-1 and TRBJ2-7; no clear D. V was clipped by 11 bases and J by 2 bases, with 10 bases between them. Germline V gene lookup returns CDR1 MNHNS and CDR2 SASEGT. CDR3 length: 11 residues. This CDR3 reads CAGDGPYEQYF. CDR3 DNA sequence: TGTGCCGGAGACGGCCCCTACGAGCAGTACTTC.

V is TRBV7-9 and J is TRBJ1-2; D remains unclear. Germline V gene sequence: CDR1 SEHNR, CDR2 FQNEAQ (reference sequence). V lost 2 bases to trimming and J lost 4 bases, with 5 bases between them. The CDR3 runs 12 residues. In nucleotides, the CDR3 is TGTGCCAGCAGCTTAACCAGCTATGGCTACACCTTC. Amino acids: CASSLTSYGYTF.

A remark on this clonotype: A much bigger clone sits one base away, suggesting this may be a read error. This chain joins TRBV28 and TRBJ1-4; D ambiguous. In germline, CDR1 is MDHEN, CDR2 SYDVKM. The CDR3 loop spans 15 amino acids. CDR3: CANSFDLSLNEKLFF. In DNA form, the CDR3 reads TGTGCCAACAGTTTCGACCTGTCCCTGAATGAAAAACTGTTTTTT.